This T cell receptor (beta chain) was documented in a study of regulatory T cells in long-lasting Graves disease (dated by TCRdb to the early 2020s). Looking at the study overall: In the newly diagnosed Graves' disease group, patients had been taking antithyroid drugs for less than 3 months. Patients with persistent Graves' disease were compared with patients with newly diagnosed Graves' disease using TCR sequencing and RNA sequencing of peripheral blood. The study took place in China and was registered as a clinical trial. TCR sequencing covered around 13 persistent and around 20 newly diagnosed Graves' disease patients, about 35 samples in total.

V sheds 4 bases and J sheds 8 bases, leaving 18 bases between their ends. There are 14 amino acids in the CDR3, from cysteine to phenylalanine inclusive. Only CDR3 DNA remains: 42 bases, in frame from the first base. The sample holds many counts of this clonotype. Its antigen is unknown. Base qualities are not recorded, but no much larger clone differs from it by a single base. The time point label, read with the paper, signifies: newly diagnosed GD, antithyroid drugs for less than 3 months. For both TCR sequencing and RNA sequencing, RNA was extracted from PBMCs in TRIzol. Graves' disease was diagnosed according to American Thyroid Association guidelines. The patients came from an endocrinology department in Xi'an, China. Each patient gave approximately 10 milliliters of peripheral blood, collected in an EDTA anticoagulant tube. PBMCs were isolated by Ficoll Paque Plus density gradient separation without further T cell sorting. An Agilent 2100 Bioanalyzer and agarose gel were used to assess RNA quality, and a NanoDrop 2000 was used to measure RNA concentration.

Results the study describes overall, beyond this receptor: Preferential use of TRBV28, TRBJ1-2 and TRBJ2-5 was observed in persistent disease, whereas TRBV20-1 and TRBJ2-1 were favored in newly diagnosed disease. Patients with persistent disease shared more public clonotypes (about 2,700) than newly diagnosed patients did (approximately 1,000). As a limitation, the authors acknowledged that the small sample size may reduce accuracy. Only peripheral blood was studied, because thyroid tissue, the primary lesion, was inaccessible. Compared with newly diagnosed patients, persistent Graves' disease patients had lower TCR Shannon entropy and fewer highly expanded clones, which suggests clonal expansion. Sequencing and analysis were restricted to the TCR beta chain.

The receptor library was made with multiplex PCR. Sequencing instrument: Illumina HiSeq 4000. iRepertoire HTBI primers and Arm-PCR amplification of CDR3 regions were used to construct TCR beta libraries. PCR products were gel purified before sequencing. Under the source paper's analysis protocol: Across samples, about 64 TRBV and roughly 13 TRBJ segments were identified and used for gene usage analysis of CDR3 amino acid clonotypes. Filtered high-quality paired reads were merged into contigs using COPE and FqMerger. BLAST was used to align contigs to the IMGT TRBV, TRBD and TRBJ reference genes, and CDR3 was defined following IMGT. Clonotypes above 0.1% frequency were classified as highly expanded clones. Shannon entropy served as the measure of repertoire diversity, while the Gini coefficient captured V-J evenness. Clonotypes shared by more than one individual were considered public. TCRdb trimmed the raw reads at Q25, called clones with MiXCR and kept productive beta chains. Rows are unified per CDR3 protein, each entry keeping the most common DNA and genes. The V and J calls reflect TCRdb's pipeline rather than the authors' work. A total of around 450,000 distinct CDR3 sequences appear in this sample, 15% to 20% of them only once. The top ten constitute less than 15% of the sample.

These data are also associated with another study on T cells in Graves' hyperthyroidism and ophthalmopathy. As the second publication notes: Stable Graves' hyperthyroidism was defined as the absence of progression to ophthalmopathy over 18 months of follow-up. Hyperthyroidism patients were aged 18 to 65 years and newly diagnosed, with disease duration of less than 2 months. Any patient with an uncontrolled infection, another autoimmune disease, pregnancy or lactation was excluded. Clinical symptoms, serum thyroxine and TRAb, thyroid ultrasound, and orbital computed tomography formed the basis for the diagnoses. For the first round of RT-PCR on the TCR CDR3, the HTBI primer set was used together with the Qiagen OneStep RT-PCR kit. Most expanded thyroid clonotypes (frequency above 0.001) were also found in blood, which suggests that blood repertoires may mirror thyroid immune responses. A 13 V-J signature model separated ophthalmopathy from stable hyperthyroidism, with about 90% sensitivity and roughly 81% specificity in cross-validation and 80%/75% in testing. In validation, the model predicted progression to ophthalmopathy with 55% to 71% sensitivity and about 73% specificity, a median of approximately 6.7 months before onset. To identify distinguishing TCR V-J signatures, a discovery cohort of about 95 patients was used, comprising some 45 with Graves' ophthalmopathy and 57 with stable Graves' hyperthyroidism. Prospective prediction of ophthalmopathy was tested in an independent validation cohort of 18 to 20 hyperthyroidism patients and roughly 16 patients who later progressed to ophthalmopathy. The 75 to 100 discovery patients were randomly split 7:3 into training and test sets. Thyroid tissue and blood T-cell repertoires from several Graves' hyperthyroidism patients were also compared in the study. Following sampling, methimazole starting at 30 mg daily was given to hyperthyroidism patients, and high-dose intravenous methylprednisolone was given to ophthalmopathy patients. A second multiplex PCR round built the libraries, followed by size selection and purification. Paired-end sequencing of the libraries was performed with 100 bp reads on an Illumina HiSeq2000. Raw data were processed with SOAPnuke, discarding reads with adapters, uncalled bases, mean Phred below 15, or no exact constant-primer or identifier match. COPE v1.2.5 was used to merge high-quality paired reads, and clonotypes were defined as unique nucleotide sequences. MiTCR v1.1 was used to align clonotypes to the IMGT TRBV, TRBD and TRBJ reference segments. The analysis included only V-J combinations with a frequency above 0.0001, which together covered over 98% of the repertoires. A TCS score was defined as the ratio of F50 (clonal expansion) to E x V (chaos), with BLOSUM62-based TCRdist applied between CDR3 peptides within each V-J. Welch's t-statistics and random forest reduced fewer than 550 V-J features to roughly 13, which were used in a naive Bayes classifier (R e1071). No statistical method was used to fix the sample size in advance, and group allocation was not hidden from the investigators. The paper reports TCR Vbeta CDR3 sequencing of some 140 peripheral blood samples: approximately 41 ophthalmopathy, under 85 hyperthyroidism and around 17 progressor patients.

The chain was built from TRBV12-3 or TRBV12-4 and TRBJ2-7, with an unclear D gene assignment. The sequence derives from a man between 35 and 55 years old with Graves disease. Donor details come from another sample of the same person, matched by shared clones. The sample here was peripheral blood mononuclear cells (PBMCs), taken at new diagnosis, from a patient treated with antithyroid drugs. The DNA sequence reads TGTGCCAGCAGTTCTAACTCAGCTCCTAAGAAGCAGTACTTC. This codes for CASSSNSAPKKQYF.